The 23 T cell receptor beta chains below were found in one sample sequenced in a study of prognosis after radiotherapy for stage I lung cancer. The TCR beta CDR3 region was amplified from genomic DNA, with two rounds of multiplex PCR being used for the amplification. Gene-specific TRBV and TRBJ primers were used in PCR round one. A single record per CDR3 protein comes from TCRdb applying MiXCR to the multiplex PCR reads. This table has about 16,000 distinct CDR3 sequences, around 40% appearing once. The sequences come from PBMCs, collected before or after stereotactic body radiation therapy (not recorded which). The receptors were sampled from a donor over 45 with non-small cell lung cancer.

The rearrangement links TRBV10-3 to TRBJ1-5; TRBD1 might be the D (6 bases). The CDR3 loop spans 15 amino acids. Germline lookup yields CDR1 ENHRY and CDR2 SYGVKD. V lost 3 bases and J 10 bases, leaving 19 bases between the germline ends. The CDR3 DNA sequence: TGTGCCATCAGTGATACAGGGTCGGTAGGGAACCCCCAGCATTTT. It yields the protein CAISDTGSVGNPQHF.

Ten or more counts support this clonotype. V is TRBV2 and J is TRBJ2-5; D is unclear. Trimming stripped 1 base from V and 5 bases from J, with 17 bases between. The CDR3 extends over 16 amino acids. Per germline, CDR1 SNHLY and CDR2 FYNNEI. In DNA, the CDR3 is TGTGCCAGCAGTGAAGACCGTCTTCGGGTCCGGGAGACCCAGTACTTC. It codes for CASSEDRLRVRETQYF.

This clonotype has a count of ten or more. The chain employs TRBV24-1 and TRBJ2-6; 13 bases agree with TRBD2. Germline lookup yields CDR1 KGHDR and CDR2 SFDVKD. The V gene end was trimmed by 5 bases and the J gene end by 0 bases; junction bases not matched to a gene: 9. This CDR3 has 20 residues. CDR3 residues: CATSAWGGLAGSSGANVLTF. The CDR3, as DNA: TGTGCCACCAGTGCCTGGGGGGGACTAGCGGGGAGCTCTGGGGCCAACGTCCTGACTTTC.

In its sample, this clonotype was seen many times. V usage is TRBV7-9 and J usage is TRBJ1-1; 7 bases map to TRBD1. Germline loops: CDR1 SEHNR, CDR2 FQNEAQ (reference sequence). This CDR3 is 12 amino acids long. Losses at the gene ends were 6 bases for V and 8 bases for J; bases not matched to a gene: 6. The CDR3 loop reads CASSAGTEEAFF. CDR3 in DNA: TGTGCCAGCAGTGCCGGGACAGAAGAAGCTTTCTTT.

This clonotype was observed a few times. This probably arose from a read error, given a far larger clone one base away. The gene calls are TRBV6-2 or TRBV6-3 and TRBJ2-2; TRBD1 matches at 9 bases. Germline loops: CDR1 MNHEY, CDR2 SVGEGT. V gave up 6 bases and J gave up 6 bases; unmatched junction bases: 11. CDR3 size: 16 residues. DNA of the CDR3: TGTGCCAGCAGCTTAGTACAGGGGGCGCCTCCCGGGGAGCTGTTTTTT. Its translation: CASSLVQGAPPGELFF.

Note on this clonotype: A far larger clone is off by one base, so a read error is likely. The CDR3 protein is CTSSYLGANYGYTF. CDR3 nucleotides: TGTACCAGCAGTTACTTAGGGGCTAACTATGGCTACACCTTC. The chain is built from TRBV6-9 and TRBJ1-2; D is perhaps TRBD1 (5 bases). The CDR3 sequence is 14 residues long. Per germline, CDR1 MNHGY and CDR2 SVAAGI.

This clonotype was picked up many times. The chain is built from TRBV20-1 and TRBJ2-7; weak D call: TRBD1 (6 bases). CDR1 and CDR2 from the germline V gene are DFQATT and SNEGSKA (reference sequence). The CDR3 is 13 residues long. V was pared by 5 bases and J by 5 bases, with 16 bases between. CDR3 residues: CSAPKPGTNEQYF. CDR3 coding DNA: TGCAGTGCTCCAAAGCCCGGGACAAACGAGCAGTACTTC.

The CDR3 nucleotides read TGTGCCAGTAGTACTATGGAAGCGGAGCTGTTTTTT. As protein: CASSTMEAELFF. The V call is TRBV19, the J call TRBJ2-2; D unresolved. Germline V CDR1 and CDR2: LNHDA, SQIVND (reference sequence). This CDR3 is built from 12 residues. Trimming left V 4 bases short and J 10 bases short, with 10 bases between.

This clonotype appeared many times. The chain is built from TRBV5-1 and TRBJ2-5, with a possible D match to TRBD1 (6 bases). With 0 bases removed from V and 1 base from J, the gap between germline ends came to 10 bases. This CDR3 comprises 15 residues. CDR1 and CDR2 (germline): SGHRS, YFSETQ. This chain's CDR3 is CASSLGRTVQETQYF. In nucleotides, the CDR3 is TGCGCCAGCAGCTTGGGTAGGACAGTCCAAGAGACCCAGTACTTC.

For this clonotype: In this CDR3 the conserved last residue, phenylalanine or tryptophan, is missing, so a read error is likely. The chain joins TRBV7-9 to TRBJ1-6; D is unclear. Germline V gene lookup returns CDR1 SEHNR and CDR2 FQNEAQ (reference sequence). This CDR3 is built from 13 residues. Trimming took off 3 bases at V and 7 bases at J, with 7 bases between the two ends. CDR3 DNA: TGTGCCAGCAGCTTCACCTTAAATTCACCCCTCCACCTT. Its protein product is CASSFTLNSPLHL.

Remarks on this clonotype: A single base separates this from a much larger clone, so it may be a read error. CDR3 sequence reads: CSFEGRGAEAFF. The DNA of the CDR3 is TGCAGCTTTGAGGGCAGGGGGGCTGAAGCTTTCTTT. The chain carries TRBV29-1 and TRBJ1-1, with 7 positions matching TRBD1. This CDR3 comprises 12 residues. The germline V gene encodes CDR1 SQVTM and CDR2 ANQGSEA.

This chain links TRBV11-3 with TRBJ1-1; D remains unclear. The CDR3 contains 15 residues. Germline V gene lookup returns CDR1 SGHNT and CDR2 YENEEA. Trimming removed 0 bases at V and 0 bases at J, with 8 bases between. DNA of the CDR3: TGTGCCAGCAGCTTAGAGGGTCGGATGAACACTGAAGCTTTCTTT. Protein product: CASSLEGRMNTEAFF.

Regarding this clonotype: A junction boundary mismatches the germline segment, possibly from a read error. The gene calls are TRBV20-1 and TRBJ1-6, with D hard to call. The CDR3 is 13 amino acids. The germline CDR1 and CDR2 sequences are DFQATT and SNEGSKA (reference sequence). The CDR3 spells CSVRPHGDSPLHF. The CDR3 bases are TGCAGTGTTAGACCGCATGGCGATTCACCCCTCCACTTT.

About this clonotype itself: The junction and the germline gene differ at one end; a read error may be behind it. The V gene is TRBV4-1, the J gene TRBJ2-7; either TRBD1 or TRBD2 may fit D (6 bases each). In germline, CDR1 is MGHRA, CDR2 YSYEKL. CDR3 length: 17 residues. The CDR3 region has the DNA TGCGCCAGAAGCCAAGATCTGCCGGGGGCATCCTTGGGGGAGCAGTACTTC. This sequence encodes CARSQDLPGASLGEQYF.

In this sample, this clonotype turned up many times. The chain uses TRBV14 and TRBJ1-3; D call uncertain. CDR3 length: 15 residues. Between the trimmed V and J ends, which lost 1 base and 0 bases, there was a span of 7 bases. Germline CDR1 and CDR2: SGHDN and FVKESK. The CDR3 region has the DNA TGTGCCAGCAGCCAAGGTCACCGCTCTGGAAACACCATATATTTT. Translated, it gives CASSQGHRSGNTIYF.

Comments on this clonotype: Given a much more abundant clone one base away, this may be a read error. V usage is TRBV7-2 and J usage is TRBJ2-5, with D possibly called TRBD1 or TRBD2 (5 bases each). The CDR3 is 12 amino acids. V shed 2 bases and J shed 8 bases, with 9 bases lying between them. The germline V gene encodes CDR1 SGHTA and CDR2 FQGNSA. CDR3 amino acids: CASSLMGDTQYF. CDR3 bases: TGTGCCAGCAGCTTAATGGGGGATACCCAGTACTTC.

This clonotype appeared many times. This rearrangement joins TRBV9 to TRBJ1-2; 7 bases match TRBD1. This CDR3 comprises 14 residues. CDR1 SGDLS and CDR2 YYNGEE come from the germline V gene. V shed 0 bases and J 5 bases; nucleotides not matched to a gene: 4. The CDR3 DNA sequence: TGTGCCAGCAGCGTAGGGACAGGAGGGTATGGCTACACCTTC. It codes for CASSVGTGGYGYTF.

This chain connects TRBV5-1 to TRBJ2-1; 7 nucleotides match TRBD2. In germline, CDR1 is SGHRS, CDR2 YFSETQ. V gave up 3 bases and J gave up 7 bases; unmatched junction bases: 4. This CDR3 spans 13 amino acids. CDR3 bases: TGCGCCAGCAGCTCCTTGGGGGGGAATGAGCAGTTCTTC. This sequence encodes CASSSLGGNEQFF.

This clonotype was found once. A far bigger clonotype differs at one base, so this is likely a read error. This chain joins TRBV6-5 and TRBJ2-3, with D unclear. The CDR3 has 16 amino acids. The germline V and J ends were trimmed by 6 bases and 2 bases, with 18 bases remaining between them. Germline V lookup: CDR1 MNHEY, CDR2 SVGAGI. This CDR3 reads CASRGMRFGLTDTQYF. The DNA for the CDR3 is TGTGCCAGCAGGGGGATGCGGTTTGGTCTCACAGATACGCAGTATTTT.

The V gene is TRBV5-1, the J gene TRBJ2-1; 7 bases are a match to TRBD2. Trimming at V came to 5 bases and at J to 2 bases, leaving 4 bases not matched to a gene. The CDR3 covers 14 residues. Germline V gene lookup returns CDR1 SGHRS and CDR2 YFSETQ. CDR3 protein: CASRLAFTYNEQFF. The CDR3 DNA reads as TGCGCCAGCAGACTAGCGTTTACCTACAATGAGCAGTTCTTC.

The chain combines TRBV6-2 or TRBV6-3 with TRBJ2-1; TRBD1 matches at 7 bases. Germline CDR1 MNHEY, CDR2 SVGEGT. The CDR3 runs to 16 residues. J was trimmed by 13 bases and V by 5 bases; bases with no gene match: 20. The CDR3 DNA follows: TGTGCCAGCAGTATCCGCCAGGGGGTTACCTACAATTATCAGTTCTTC. Translating it yields CASSIRQGVTYNYQFF.

The table lists this clonotype with a count of one. The J gene is TRBJ2-1, the V gene TRBV6-2 or TRBV6-3, with 8 nucleotides matching TRBD2. The CDR3 sequence is 16 residues long. J lost 3 bases, V lost 7 bases, and 11 bases had no gene match. Per germline, CDR1 MNHEY and CDR2 SVGEGT. Here the CDR3 reads CASIQHGGGYYNEQFF. The DNA of the CDR3 is TGTGCCAGCATCCAGCATGGCGGGGGGTACTACAATGAGCAGTTCTTC.

On this clonotype: One end of the junction fails to match germline, which may point to a read error. This chain joins TRBV19 and TRBJ2-3; TRBD2 matches 8 bases. The CDR3 contains 15 residues. Germline V CDR1 and CDR2: LNHDA, SQIVND (reference sequence). Written as DNA, the CDR3 is TGTGCCAGTACCCTAACTAGCGGTCGTACAGATGCGCAGTATTTT. This gives the protein CASTLTSGRTDAQYF.